Each of the 32 T cell receptor beta chains below was sequenced from the same sample in a study of metastatic and nonmetastatic thyroid tumors. From the PCR reads, TCRdb re-called clones with MiXCR. Here the sample spans approximately 30,000 clones, around 3.5% being singletons. Every patient was untreated before thyroid surgery. The sample comprised blood. These receptors were obtained from a male donor with papillary thyroid cancer or a benign thyroid nodule (not recorded which). Some clones in this sample may be carry-over from other donors' samples.

Written as DNA, the CDR3 is TGTGCCAGCATAGGGGACACAGGGCATCCCCAGCATTTT. Its translation: CASIGDTGHPQHF. The chain couples TRBV6-1 to TRBJ1-5; the D gene is possibly TRBD1 (6 bases). CDR3 size: 13 residues. Germline V CDR1 and CDR2: MNHNS, SASEGT. The V gene lost 7 bases and the J gene lost 10 bases, with 17 bases spanning the gap.

This clone was counted a few times. This specimen includes other DNA sequences encoding the same CDR3. The rearrangement uses TRBV20-1 and TRBJ1-2; D ambiguous. The CDR3 spans 12 residues. Trimming took 5 bases from V and 8 from J, leaving 15 bases between them. Germline V gene lookup returns CDR1 DFQATT and CDR2 SNEGSKA (reference sequence). The CDR3 spells CSAPVSSWGYTF. CDR3 bases: TGCAGTGCTCCGGTCTCCTCGTGGGGCTACACCTTC.

This clone is categorized as medium-sized. The V and J genes are TRBV28 and TRBJ1-1; no clear D gene. With 7 bases removed from V and 10 bases from J, the gap between germline ends came to 10 bases. The CDR3 spans 10 residues. Germline CDR1 MDHEN, CDR2 SYDVKM. The CDR3 spells CASMGSGAFF. As DNA, the CDR3 is TGTGCCAGCATGGGGTCAGGAGCTTTCTTT.

The genes are TRBV6-6 and TRBJ1-1; D unclear. Looked up from germline, CDR1 is MNHNY and CDR2 is SVGAGI (reference sequence). V lost 0 bases and J lost 3, with 11 bases in between. This CDR3 is 15 amino acids long. This CDR3 is CASSYSTGSDTEAFF. The DNA of the CDR3 is TGTGCCAGCAGTTACTCGACGGGGTCTGACACTGAAGCTTTCTTT.

This clone was counted between two and nine times. The CDR3 region is CASSPWTGGNYGYTF. CDR3 in DNA: TGTGCCAGCAGCCCGTGGACAGGGGGGAACTATGGCTACACCTTC. This chain connects TRBV9 to TRBJ1-2; 10 bases agree with TRBD1. Germline CDR1 reads SGDLS; CDR2 reads YYNGEE. CDR3 length: 15 residues. Trimming cost V 4 bases and J 2 bases; bases outside gene matches: 5.

This clone was seen many times. The V and J genes are TRBV4-1 and TRBJ2-3, with D possibly TRBD2 on 6 matching bases. Trimming removed 0 bases from V and 6 bases from J, with 16 bases in between. The germline V gene has CDR1 MGHRA and CDR2 YSYEKL. This CDR3 spans 16 amino acids. The CDR3 sequence: CASSQEGEAGWDTQYF. The DNA of the CDR3 is TGCGCCAGCAGCCAAGAGGGGGAGGCAGGCTGGGATACGCAGTATTTT.

In this sample, this clone is medium-sized. The rearrangement uses TRBV19 and TRBJ1-2; TRBD1 agrees at 9 bases. Per the germline V gene, CDR1 is LNHDA and CDR2 is SQIVND (reference sequence). The CDR3 runs 13 residues. V shed 7 bases and J 5 bases; nucleotides not matched to a gene: 5. CDR3 in DNA: TGTGCCAGTACCTATGGACAGGGGTATGGCTACACCTTC. This sequence encodes CASTYGQGYGYTF.

This clone was seen at least ten times. Within the sample, other DNA sequences also encode this same CDR3. The CDR3 loop reads CASSEGTSGSYEQYF. Written as DNA, the CDR3 is TGTGCCAGCAGTGAAGGGACTAGCGGGAGTTACGAGCAGTACTTC. V and J are TRBV6-1 and TRBJ2-7; the match to TRBD2 covers 13 bases. V shed 1 base, J shed 4 bases, and the junction held 1 base outside the gene matches. The CDR3 consists of 15 residues. CDR1 and CDR2 (germline): MNHNS, SASEGT.

The chain combines TRBV6-1 with TRBJ1-2; D is perhaps TRBD1 (5 bases). The germline CDR1 and CDR2 sequences are MNHNS and SASEGT. The CDR3 length is 13 residues. V gave up 3 bases and J gave up 4 bases, with 9 bases separating them. This CDR3 is CASSDQGVYGYTF. Here the CDR3 DNA reads TGTGCCAGCAGTGACCAGGGAGTCTATGGCTACACCTTC.

This clone was found many times. CDR3 DNA sequence: TGCGCCAGCCCGTTCTTAAAGCGGCCAAAGCGCTCCTACAATGAGCAGTTCTTC. It specifies CASPFLKRPKRSYNEQFF. V and J are TRBV5-1 and TRBJ2-1; TRBD2 might be the D (5 bases). Trimming cost V 7 bases and J 0 bases, with 23 bases left between them. The CDR3 contains 18 residues. Germline V gives CDR1 SGHRS, CDR2 YFSETQ.

This clone was picked up many times. This chain links TRBV5-1 with TRBJ1-3; TRBD1 is a possible D gene (5 bases). Deletions cut 2 bases from V and 0 bases from J, with 9 bases between. From germline, CDR1 is SGHRS and CDR2 YFSETQ. The CDR3 runs to 15 residues. The CDR3 sequence is CASSFDSISGNTIYF. CDR3 bases: TGCGCCAGCAGCTTCGACAGTATCTCTGGAAACACCATATATTTT.

J is TRBJ1-4 and V is TRBV6-1; TRBD1 agrees at 10 bases. This CDR3 is built from 15 residues. V was pared by 3 bases and J by 7 bases, with 5 bases of the junction left unmatched. Looked up from germline, CDR1 is MNHNS and CDR2 is SASEGT. This CDR3 is CASSDRTGGIEKLFF. CDR3 sequence (DNA): TGTGCCAGCAGTGATCGGACAGGGGGGATTGAAAAACTGTTTTTT.

This clone ranks as medium-sized. The chain employs TRBV6-1 and TRBJ1-4, with 7 positions matching TRBD1. In germline, CDR1 is MNHNS, CDR2 SASEGT. V was pared by 5 bases and J by 5 bases, with 11 bases of the junction left unmatched. The CDR3 is made up of 16 amino acids. CDR3 nucleotides: TGTGCCAGCAGTCCGCCACGGACAGGTAGAAATGAAAAACTGTTTTTT. This codes for CASSPPRTGRNEKLFF.

In its sample, this clone ranks as medium-sized. J is TRBJ2-3 and V is TRBV12-5; D is unresolved. The V gene lost 1 base and the J gene lost 5 bases, with 4 bases spanning the gap. CDR1 is LGHNT and CDR2 is FRNRAP in the germline V gene. CDR3 size: 12 residues. The CDR3 loop reads CASGLEEDTQYF. The CDR3, as DNA: TGTGCTAGTGGTTTGGAAGAAGATACGCAGTATTTT.

This clone appeared many times. J is TRBJ2-1 and V is TRBV5-1; D unresolved. The CDR3 consists of 15 residues. V was clipped by 2 bases and J by 4 bases, with 13 bases between them. Germline V gene lookup returns CDR1 SGHRS and CDR2 YFSETQ. This CDR3 reads CASSLMGKSYNEQFF. The CDR3 region has the DNA TGCGCCAGCAGCTTAATGGGGAAGAGTTACAATGAGCAGTTCTTC.

This clone rates as medium-sized. V gene TRBV6-2 or TRBV6-3 combines with J gene TRBJ2-2; the D is unclear. The CDR3 covers 11 residues. CDR1 is MNHEY, CDR2 SVGEGT, per germline. The V gene lost 6 bases and the J gene lost 4 bases, with 3 bases spanning the gap. In nucleotides, the CDR3 is TGTGCCAGCAGGGGCACCGGGGAGCTGTTTTTT. Its protein product is CASRGTGELFF.

This clone occurred a few times. The chain links TRBV6-1 to TRBJ2-1; 11 positions match TRBD2. The trim removed 5 bases at V and 2 bases at J, leaving 2 bases unmatched. The germline V gene has CDR1 MNHNS and CDR2 SASEGT. This CDR3 has 15 residues. This CDR3 reads CASSTTSGTYNEQFF. DNA of the CDR3: TGTGCCAGCAGTACGACTAGCGGGACCTACAATGAGCAGTTCTTC.

The chain couples TRBV7-8 to TRBJ2-7, with 7 bases lining up with TRBD1. The CDR3 has 15 amino acids. Per the germline V gene, CDR1 is SGHVS and CDR2 is FQNEAQ. J gave up 3 bases and V 1 base, and 6 bases lay outside the gene matches. DNA of the CDR3: TGTGCCAGCAGCTTAGAGGGTCACAGGGGCTACGAGCAGTACTTC. Its protein is CASSLEGHRGYEQYF. The variable domain in full, with the rest retrieved from reference TRBV7-8 and TRBJ2-7, is GAGVSQSPRYKVAKRGQDVALRCDPISGHVSLFWYQQALGQGPEFLTYFQNEAQLDKSGLPSDRFFAERPEGSVSTLKIQRTQQEDSAVYLCASSLEGHRGYEQYFGPGTRLTVT.

V is TRBV19 and J is TRBJ1-5, with D possibly matching TRBD1 (5 bases). The ends were cut back, 7 bases at V and 4 bases at J, with 11 bases in the middle. Per the germline V gene, CDR1 is LNHDA and CDR2 is SQIVND (reference sequence). CDR3 length equals 13 residues. CDR3 sequence reads: CASTLGGNQPQHF. The DNA for the CDR3 is TGTGCCAGTACCCTTGGGGGAAATCAGCCCCAGCATTTT.

Concerning this clone: This may stem from a read error, because a much larger clone lies one nucleotide away. This specimen includes other DNA sequences encoding the same CDR3. This chain joins TRBV9 and TRBJ2-3, with a tentative D call TRBD2 (6 bases). Looked up from germline, CDR1 is SGDLS and CDR2 is YYNGEE. CDR3 length: 16 amino acids. CDR3 bases: TGCGCCAGCAGCGGTGGCTGGGGGGTTAGGGCAGATACGCAGTATTTT. It encodes CASSGGWGVRADTQYF.

This clone was recorded at least ten times. The J gene is TRBJ2-1, the V gene TRBV2; 11 nucleotides line up with TRBD1. J was trimmed by 4 bases and V by 6 bases; bases with no gene match: 5. Germline assignment: CDR1 SNHLY and CDR2 FYNNEI. CDR3 length: 15 amino acids. Here the CDR3 DNA reads TGTGCCAGCAGCGGACAGGGGGCTCCATACAATGAGCAGTTCTTC. It is translated as CASSGQGAPYNEQFF.

As for this clone: The junction does not match germline at one end; this may be a read error. This sequence joins TRBV5-1 and TRBJ1-2; 9 bases fit TRBD1. Germline V gives CDR1 SGHRS, CDR2 YFSETQ. The CDR3 loop spans 14 amino acids. In nucleotides, the CDR3 is TGCGCCAGCACCTTGGACAGGGGAGGAGATGGCTACACCTTC. Encoded protein: CASTLDRGGDGYTF.

By sample fraction, this clone is medium-sized (0.01 to 0.1%). The chain combines TRBV6-1 with TRBJ2-3, with 9 positions matching TRBD2. The CDR3 totals 15 residues. The V gene end was trimmed by 5 bases and the J gene end by 1 base; junction bases not matched to a gene: 4. Germline V lookup: CDR1 MNHNS, CDR2 SASEGT. The CDR3 spells CASSPIAGGTDTQYF. CDR3 DNA: TGTGCCAGCAGTCCAATAGCGGGGGGCACAGATACGCAGTATTTT.

This clone qualifies as medium-sized. This CDR3 is CASGQINQPQHF. The CDR3 DNA reads TGTGCCAGTGGACAGATCAATCAGCCCCAGCATTTT. The J gene is TRBJ1-5, the V gene TRBV27; the D gene is possibly TRBD1 (6 bases). The ends were cut back, 9 bases at V and 3 bases at J, with 9 bases in the middle. This CDR3 region has 12 residues. The germline CDR1 and CDR2 sequences are MNHEY and SMNVEV (reference sequence).

This clone was found a few times. The chain links TRBV6-2 or TRBV6-3 to TRBJ2-7; 8 bases are a match to TRBD2. V shed 6 bases, J shed 7 bases, and the junction held 8 bases outside the gene matches. Per germline, CDR1 MNHEY and CDR2 SVGEGT. This CDR3 is 13 amino acids long. CDR3 amino acids: CASRAGTSREQYF. For the CDR3, the DNA is TGTGCCAGCAGAGCCGGGACTAGTAGGGAGCAGTACTTC.

The chain links TRBV6-1 to TRBJ2-7; TRBD2 agrees at 8 bases. The germline gives CDR1 MNHNS, CDR2 SASEGT. The CDR3 has 16 residues. V shed 7 bases, J shed 1 base, and the junction held 12 bases outside the gene matches. The CDR3 DNA sequence: TGTGCCAGCAACCTGGGCGGGGGGACGATTTCCTACGAGCAGTACTTC. Amino acid sequence: CASNLGGGTISYEQYF.

This chain uses TRBV5-1 with TRBJ2-1, with a tentative D call TRBD1 (6 bases). CDR3 length: 15 amino acids. Germline V gene lookup returns CDR1 SGHRS and CDR2 YFSETQ. V was shortened by 4 bases and J by 9 bases, with 20 bases between the two germline ends. CDR3 sequence: CASSPHQGQRSEQFF. The CDR3 DNA reads TGCGCCAGCAGCCCGCACCAGGGGCAAAGAAGTGAGCAGTTCTTC.

At least ten counts were recorded for this clone. The rearrangement joins TRBV12-3 or TRBV12-4 to TRBJ1-2; possible D gene TRBD1, 5 bases. V shed 5 bases and J shed 8 bases, with 12 bases lying between them. The CDR3 spans 12 residues. In DNA form, the CDR3 reads TGTGCCAGCAGTGGGACGGGGTTCGGCTACACCTTC. Translated, it gives CASSGTGFGYTF.

This clone has at least ten counts. This chain uses TRBV3-1 with TRBJ2-5, with TRBD2 identical over 8 bases. This CDR3 is 14 amino acids long. V lost 5 bases to trimming and J lost 5 bases; unmatched junction nucleotides: 7. Germline V gene lookup returns CDR1 LGHDT and CDR2 YNNKEL (reference sequence). CDR3 nucleotide sequence: TGTGCCAGCAGCACAAGCGGGAGTGGGGAGACCCAGTACTTC. It translates to CASSTSGSGETQYF.

This chain uses TRBV20-1 with TRBJ2-1, with 10 bases matching TRBD2. V shed 3 bases and J 4 bases; nucleotides not matched to a gene: 3. CDR1 and CDR2 from the germline V gene are DFQATT and SNEGSKA (reference sequence). The CDR3 is made up of 14 amino acids. CDR3 region: CSASGLADYNEQFF. Here the CDR3 DNA reads TGCAGTGCTAGCGGACTAGCGGATTACAATGAGCAGTTCTTC.

Judged by abundance, this clone is medium-sized. The V and J genes are TRBV15 and TRBJ1-2; 9 bases line up with TRBD1. This CDR3 is built from 14 residues. V shed 1 base and J 8 bases; nucleotides not matched to a gene: 5. From germline, CDR1 is LNHNV and CDR2 YYDKDF (reference sequence). CDR3 sequence reads: CATSRVGTGTGYTF. CDR3 sequence (DNA): TGTGCCACCAGCAGAGTGGGGACAGGGACCGGCTACACCTTC.

In its sample, this clone was seen a few times. This chain connects TRBV28 to TRBJ1-2, with D possibly TRBD1 on 5 matching bases. The CDR3 has 15 residues. V was cut by 10 bases and J by 5 bases, with 23 bases left in between. Germline V gene sequence: CDR1 MDHEN, CDR2 SYDVKM. The CDR3 region has the DNA TGTGCCAACGACAGCAGTGGGCGCCTCGGATATGGCTACACCTTC. Amino acid sequence: CANDSSGRLGYGYTF.